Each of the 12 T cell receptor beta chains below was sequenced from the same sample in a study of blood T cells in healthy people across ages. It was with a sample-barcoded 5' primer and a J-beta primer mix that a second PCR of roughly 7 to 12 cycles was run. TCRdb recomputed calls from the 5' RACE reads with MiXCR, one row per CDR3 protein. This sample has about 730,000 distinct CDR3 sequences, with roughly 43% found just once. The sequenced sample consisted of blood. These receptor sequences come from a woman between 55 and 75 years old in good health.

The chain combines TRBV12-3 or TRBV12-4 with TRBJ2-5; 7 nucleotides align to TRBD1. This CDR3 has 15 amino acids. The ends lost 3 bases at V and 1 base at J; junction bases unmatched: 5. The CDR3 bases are TGTGCCAGCAGTTTGGCAGGGGGAAGCCAAGAGACCCAGTACTTC. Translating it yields CASSLAGGSQETQYF.

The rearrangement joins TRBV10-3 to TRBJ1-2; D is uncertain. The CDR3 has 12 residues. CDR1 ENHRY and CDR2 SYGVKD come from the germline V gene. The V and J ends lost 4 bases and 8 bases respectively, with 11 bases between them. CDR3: CAISGQGRGYTF. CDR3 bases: TGTGCCATCAGTGGACAAGGAAGGGGCTACACCTTC.

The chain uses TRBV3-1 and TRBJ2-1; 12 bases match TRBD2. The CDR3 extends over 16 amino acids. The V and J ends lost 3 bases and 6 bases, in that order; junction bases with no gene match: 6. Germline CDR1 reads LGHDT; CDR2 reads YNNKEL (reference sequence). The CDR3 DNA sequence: TGTGCCAGCAGCCAGGAGACTAGCGGGAGTGCCAATGAGCAGTTCTTC. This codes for CASSQETSGSANEQFF.

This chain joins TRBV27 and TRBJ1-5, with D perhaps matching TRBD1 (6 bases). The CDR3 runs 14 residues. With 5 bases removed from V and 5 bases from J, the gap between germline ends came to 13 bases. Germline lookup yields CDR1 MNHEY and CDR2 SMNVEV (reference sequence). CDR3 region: CASSPGQPDQPQHF. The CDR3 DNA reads TGTGCCAGCAGTCCCGGACAGCCCGATCAGCCCCAGCATTTT.

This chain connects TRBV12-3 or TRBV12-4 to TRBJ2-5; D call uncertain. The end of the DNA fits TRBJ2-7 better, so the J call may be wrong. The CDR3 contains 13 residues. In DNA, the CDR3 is TGTGCCAGCAGTTTTTTAGTCACCTACGAGCAGTACTTC. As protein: CASSFLVTYEQYF.

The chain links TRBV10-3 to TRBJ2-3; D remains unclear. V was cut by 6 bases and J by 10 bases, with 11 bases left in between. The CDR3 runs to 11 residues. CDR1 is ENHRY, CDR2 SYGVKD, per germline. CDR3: CAIRDLEAQYF. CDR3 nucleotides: TGTGCCATCAGGGACCTTGAAGCGCAGTATTTT.

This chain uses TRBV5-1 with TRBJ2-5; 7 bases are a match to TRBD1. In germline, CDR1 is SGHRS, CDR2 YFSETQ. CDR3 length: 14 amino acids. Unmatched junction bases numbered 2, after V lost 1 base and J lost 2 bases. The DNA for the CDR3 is TGCGCCAGCAGCTTGACGGGACAGCAAGAGACCCAGTACTTC. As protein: CASSLTGQQETQYF.

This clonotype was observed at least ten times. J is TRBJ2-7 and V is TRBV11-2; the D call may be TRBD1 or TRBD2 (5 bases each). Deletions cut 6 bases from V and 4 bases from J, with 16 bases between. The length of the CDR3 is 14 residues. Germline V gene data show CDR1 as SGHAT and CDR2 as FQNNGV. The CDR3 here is CASRADTFVYEQYF. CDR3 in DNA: TGTGCCAGCAGAGCGGACACGTTTGTTTACGAGCAGTACTTC.

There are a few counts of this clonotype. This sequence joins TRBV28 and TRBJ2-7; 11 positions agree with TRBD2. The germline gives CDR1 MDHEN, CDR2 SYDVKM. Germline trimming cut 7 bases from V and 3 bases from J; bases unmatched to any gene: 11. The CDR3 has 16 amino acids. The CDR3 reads CASNSPVAGGLYEQYF. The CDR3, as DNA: TGTGCCAGCAACTCACCCGTAGCGGGAGGGCTCTACGAGCAGTACTTC.

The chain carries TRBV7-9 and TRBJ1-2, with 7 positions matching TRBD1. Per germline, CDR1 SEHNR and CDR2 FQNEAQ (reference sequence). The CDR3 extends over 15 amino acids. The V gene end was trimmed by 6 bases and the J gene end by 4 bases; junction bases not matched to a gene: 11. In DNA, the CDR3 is TGTGCCAGCAGTCCGACAGGGATCCTTCCCTATGGCTACACCTTC. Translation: CASSPTGILPYGYTF.

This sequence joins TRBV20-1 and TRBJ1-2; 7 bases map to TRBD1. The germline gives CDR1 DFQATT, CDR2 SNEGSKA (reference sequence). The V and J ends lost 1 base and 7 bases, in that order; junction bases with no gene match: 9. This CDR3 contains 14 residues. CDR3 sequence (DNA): TGCAGTGCTAGAGCACCGGGGAGGGGGCTTGGCTACACCTTC. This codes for CSARAPGRGLGYTF.

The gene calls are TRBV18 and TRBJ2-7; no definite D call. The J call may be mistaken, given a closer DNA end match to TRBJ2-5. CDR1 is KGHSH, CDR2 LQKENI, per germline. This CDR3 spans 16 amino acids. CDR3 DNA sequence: TGTGCCAGCTCACCACCGAGTGCATCCGTCGGTGAGACCCAGTACTTC. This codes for CASSPPSASVGETQYF.